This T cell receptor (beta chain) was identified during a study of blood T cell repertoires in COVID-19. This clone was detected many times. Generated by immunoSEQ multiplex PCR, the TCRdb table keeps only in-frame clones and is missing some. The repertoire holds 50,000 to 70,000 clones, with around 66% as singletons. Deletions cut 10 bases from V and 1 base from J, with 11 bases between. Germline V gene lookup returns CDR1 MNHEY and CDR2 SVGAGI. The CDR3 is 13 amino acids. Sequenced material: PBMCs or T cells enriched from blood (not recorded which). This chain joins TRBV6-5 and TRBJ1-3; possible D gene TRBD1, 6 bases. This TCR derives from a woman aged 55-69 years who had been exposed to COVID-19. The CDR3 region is CATRQGSGNTIYF. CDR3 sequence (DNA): TGTGCCACCCGTCAGGGGTCTGGAAACACCATATATTTT.